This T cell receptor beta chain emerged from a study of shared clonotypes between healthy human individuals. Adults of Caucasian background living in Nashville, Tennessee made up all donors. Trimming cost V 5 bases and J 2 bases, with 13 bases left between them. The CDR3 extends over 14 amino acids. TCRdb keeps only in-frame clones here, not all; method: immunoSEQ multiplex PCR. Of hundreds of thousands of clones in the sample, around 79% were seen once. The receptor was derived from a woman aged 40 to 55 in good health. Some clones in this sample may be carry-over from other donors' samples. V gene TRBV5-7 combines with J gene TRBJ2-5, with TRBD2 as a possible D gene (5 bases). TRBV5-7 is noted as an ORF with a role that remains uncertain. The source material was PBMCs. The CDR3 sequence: CASRMTGKQETQYF. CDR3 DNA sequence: TGTGCCAGCAGGATGACCGGGAAACAAGAGACCCAGTACTTC.